This T cell receptor (beta chain) is from a study of graft-versus-host responses after intestinal transplantation. The overall study: Each transplant was multivisceral, liver-intestinal, or isolated intestinal.

On this clone itself: Its antigen is not identified.

The protocol was immunoSEQ multiplex PCR, while the TCRdb copy is restricted to in-frame clones and leaves out a portion. The repertoire holds 90,000 to 120,000 clones, with 87% as singletons. This CDR3 contains 14 residues. V was shortened by 6 bases and J by 8 bases, with 19 bases between the two germline ends. Germline CDR1 is MDHEN and CDR2 is SYDVKM. Sequenced material: unstimulated CD4+ T cells sorted from spleen or lymph node cells, taken before transplant. This sequence originates from a human donor who was the organ donor for an intestinal transplant. The chain carries TRBV28 and TRBJ1-2; a weak D match, TRBD1 (6 bases). The DNA of the CDR3 is TGTGCCAGCAGCCCCCACGGGGGCTTGGGAGGCTACACCTTC. Amino acids: CASSPHGGLGGYTF.